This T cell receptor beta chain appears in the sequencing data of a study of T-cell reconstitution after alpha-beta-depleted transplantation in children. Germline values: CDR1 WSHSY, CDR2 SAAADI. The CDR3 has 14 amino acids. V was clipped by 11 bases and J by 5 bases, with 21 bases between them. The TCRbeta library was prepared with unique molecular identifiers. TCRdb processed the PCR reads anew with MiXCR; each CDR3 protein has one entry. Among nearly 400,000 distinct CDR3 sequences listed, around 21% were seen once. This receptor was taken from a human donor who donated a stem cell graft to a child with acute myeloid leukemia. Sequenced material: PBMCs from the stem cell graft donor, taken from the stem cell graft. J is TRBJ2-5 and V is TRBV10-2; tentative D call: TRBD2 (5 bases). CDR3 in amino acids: CAGQAAGNGETQYF. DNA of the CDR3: TGCGCCGGGCAAGCCGCCGGGAACGGGGAGACCCAGTACTTC.